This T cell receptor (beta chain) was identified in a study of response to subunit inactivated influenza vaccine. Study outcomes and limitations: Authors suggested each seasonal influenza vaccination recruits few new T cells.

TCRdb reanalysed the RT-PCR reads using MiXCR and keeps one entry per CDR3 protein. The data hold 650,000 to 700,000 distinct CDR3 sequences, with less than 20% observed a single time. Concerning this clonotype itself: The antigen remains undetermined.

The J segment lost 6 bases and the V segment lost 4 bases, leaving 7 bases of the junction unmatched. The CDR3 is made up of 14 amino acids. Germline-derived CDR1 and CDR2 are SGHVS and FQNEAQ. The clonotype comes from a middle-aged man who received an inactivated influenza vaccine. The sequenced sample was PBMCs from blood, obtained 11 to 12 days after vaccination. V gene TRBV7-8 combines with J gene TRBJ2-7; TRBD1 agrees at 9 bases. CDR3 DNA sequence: TGTGCCAGCAGCTCAAGACGGGACAGGGTCGAGCAGTACTTC. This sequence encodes CASSSRRDRVEQYF.